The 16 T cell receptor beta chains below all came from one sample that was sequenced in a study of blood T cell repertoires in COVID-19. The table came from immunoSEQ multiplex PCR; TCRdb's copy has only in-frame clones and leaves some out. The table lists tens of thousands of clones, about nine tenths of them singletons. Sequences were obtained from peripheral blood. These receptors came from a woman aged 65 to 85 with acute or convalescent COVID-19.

CDR3 nucleotide sequence: TGTGCCAGCAGGACGCGGGGCACAGATACGCAGTATTTT. Amino acids: CASRTRGTDTQYF. The chain carries TRBV28 and TRBJ2-3; perhaps TRBD2 as D (5 bases). This CDR3 has 13 amino acids. Germline V gives CDR1 MDHEN, CDR2 SYDVKM. Trimming stripped 6 bases from V and 1 base from J, with 8 bases between.

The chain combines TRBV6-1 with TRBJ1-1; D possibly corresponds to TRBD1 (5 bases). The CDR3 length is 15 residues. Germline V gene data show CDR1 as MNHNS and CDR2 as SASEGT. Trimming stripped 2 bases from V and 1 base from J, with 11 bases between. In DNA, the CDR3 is TGTGCCAGCAGTGAAAAGGGCGGGGCGAACACTGAAGCTTTCTTT. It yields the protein CASSEKGGANTEAFF.

CDR3 coding DNA: TGTGCCAGCAGCTCACCGGGACTAGGCACAGATACGCAGTATTTT. The encoded protein is CASSSPGLGTDTQYF. This chain links TRBV5-5 with TRBJ2-3; 8 nucleotides line up with TRBD2. Germline CDR1 is SGHKS and CDR2 is YYEKEE (reference sequence). CDR3 length: 15 residues. With V trimmed by 3 bases and J by 1 base, 4 bases remained unmatched.

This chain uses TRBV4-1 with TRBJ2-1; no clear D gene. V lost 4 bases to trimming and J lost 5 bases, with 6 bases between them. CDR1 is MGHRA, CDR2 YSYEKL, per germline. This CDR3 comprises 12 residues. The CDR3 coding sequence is TGCGCCAGCAGCCCCCACAACAATGAGCAGTTCTTC. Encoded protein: CASSPHNNEQFF.

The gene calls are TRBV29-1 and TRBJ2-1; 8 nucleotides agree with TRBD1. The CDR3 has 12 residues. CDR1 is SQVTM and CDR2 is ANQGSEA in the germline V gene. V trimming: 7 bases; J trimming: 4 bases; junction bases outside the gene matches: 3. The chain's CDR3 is CSAGQGYNEQFF. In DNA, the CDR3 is TGCAGCGCCGGACAGGGTTACAATGAGCAGTTCTTC.

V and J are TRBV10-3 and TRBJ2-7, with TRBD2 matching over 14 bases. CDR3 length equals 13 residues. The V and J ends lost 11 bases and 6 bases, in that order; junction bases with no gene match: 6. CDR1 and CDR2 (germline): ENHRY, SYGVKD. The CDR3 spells CAVTGTSGSEQYF. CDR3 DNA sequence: TGTGCCGTGACCGGGACTAGCGGGAGCGAGCAGTACTTC.

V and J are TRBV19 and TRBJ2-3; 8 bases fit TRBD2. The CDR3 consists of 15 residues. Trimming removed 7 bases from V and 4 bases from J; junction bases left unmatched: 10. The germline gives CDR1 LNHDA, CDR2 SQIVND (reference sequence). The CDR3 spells CASNIAGGVADTQYF. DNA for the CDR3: TGTGCCAGTAACATTGCGGGGGGCGTCGCAGATACGCAGTATTTT.

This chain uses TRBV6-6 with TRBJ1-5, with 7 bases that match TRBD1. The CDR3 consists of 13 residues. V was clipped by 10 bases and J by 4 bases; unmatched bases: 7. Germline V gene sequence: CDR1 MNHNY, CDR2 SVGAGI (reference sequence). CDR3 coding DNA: TGTGCCACCACAGGACAGGCAAATCAGCCCCAGCATTTT. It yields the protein CATTGQANQPQHF.

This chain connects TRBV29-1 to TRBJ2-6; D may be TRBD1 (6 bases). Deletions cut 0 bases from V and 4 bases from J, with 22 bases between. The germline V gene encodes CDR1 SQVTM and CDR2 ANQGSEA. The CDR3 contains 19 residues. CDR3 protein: CSVEETGQSKILGANVLTF. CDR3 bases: TGCAGCGTTGAAGAAACAGGACAGAGTAAGATTCTGGGGGCCAACGTCCTGACTTTC.

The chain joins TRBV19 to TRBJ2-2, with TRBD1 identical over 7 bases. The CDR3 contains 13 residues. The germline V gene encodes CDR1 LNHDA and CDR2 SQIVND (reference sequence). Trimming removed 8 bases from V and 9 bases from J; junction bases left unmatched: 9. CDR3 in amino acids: CASQRQGSRELFF. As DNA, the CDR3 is TGTGCCAGTCAACGACAGGGCTCACGGGAGCTGTTTTTT. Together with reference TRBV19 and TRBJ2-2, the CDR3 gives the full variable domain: DGGITQSPKYLFRKEGQNVTLSCEQNLNHDAMYWYRQDPGQGLRLIYYSQIVNDFQKGDIAEGYSVSREKKESFPLTVTSAQKNPTAFYLCASQRQGSRELFFGEGSRLTVL.

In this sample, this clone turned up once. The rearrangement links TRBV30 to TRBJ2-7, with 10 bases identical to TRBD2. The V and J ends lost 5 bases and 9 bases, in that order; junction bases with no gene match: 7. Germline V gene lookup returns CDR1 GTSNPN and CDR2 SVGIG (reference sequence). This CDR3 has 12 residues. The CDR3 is CAWGQAGGWQYF. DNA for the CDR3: TGTGCCTGGGGCCAAGCGGGGGGGTGGCAGTACTTC.

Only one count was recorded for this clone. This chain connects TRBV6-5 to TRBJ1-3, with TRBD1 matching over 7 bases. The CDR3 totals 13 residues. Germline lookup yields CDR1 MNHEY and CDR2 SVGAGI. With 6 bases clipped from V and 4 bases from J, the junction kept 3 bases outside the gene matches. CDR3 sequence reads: CASRGTAGNTIYF. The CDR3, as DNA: TGTGCCAGCAGGGGGACAGCGGGAAACACCATATATTTT.

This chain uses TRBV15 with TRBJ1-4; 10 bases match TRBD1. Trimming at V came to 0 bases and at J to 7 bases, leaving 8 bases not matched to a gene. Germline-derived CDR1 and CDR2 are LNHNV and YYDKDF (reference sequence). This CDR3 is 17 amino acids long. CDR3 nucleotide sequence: TGTGCCACCAGCAGAGATCGGGGACAGGGGAGAGTTGAAAAACTGTTTTTT. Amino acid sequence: CATSRDRGQGRVEKLFF.

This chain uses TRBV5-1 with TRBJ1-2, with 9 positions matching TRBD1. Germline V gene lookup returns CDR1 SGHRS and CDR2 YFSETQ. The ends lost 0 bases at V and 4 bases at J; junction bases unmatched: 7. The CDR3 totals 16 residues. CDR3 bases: TGCGCCAGCAGCTTGGCCGGGACAGGGCTAACCTATGGCTACACCTTC. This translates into CASSLAGTGLTYGYTF.

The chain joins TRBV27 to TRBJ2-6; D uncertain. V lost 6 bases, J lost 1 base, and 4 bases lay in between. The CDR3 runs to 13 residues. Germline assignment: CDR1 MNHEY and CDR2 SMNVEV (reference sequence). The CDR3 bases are TGTGCCAGCAGGACTTCTGGGGCCAACGTCCTGACTTTC. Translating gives CASRTSGANVLTF.

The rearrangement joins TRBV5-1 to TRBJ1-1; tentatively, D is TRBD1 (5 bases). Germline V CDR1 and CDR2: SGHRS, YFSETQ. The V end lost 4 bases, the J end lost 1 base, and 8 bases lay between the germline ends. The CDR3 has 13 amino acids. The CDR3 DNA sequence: TGCGCCAGCAGCAAGGACACGAACACTGAAGCTTTCTTT. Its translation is CASSKDTNTEAFF. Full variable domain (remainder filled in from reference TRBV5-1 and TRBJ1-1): KAGVTQTPRYLIKTRGQQVTLSCSPISGHRSVSWYQQTPGQGLQFLFEYFSETQRNKGNFPGRFSGRQFSNSRSEMNVSTLELGDSALYLCASSKDTNTEAFFGQGTRLTVV.